These 28 T cell receptor beta chains originate from one sample sequenced in a study of a mutant IDH1 vaccine in newly diagnosed glioma. For these TCRs, the target antigens are not known. Time point defined: week 11, during vaccination. Vaccinated patients received 300 ug of mutant IDH1 20-mer peptide per dose, with topical imiquimod. Clones were read by immunoSEQ multiplex PCR, and TCRdb kept only the in-frame ones, dropping some. The sample comprises 25,000 to 40,000 clones, 78% of which are singletons, and roughly a quarter rests with the top ten. This material consisted of PBMCs, taken from a glioma patient whose treatment included an IDH1 peptide vaccine. These receptors were collected from a man aged 25-45 years with glioma.

The chain uses TRBV7-2 and TRBJ2-3, with TRBD1 matching 7 bases. The CDR3 consists of 16 residues. Losses at the gene ends were 5 bases for V and 4 bases for J; bases not matched to a gene: 12. The germline V gene encodes CDR1 SGHTA and CDR2 FQGNSA. The CDR3 reads CASSQNRGIGADTQYF. DNA for the CDR3: TGTGCCAGCAGCCAAAACAGGGGTATAGGTGCAGATACGCAGTATTTT.

There are a few counts of this clone. The chain uses TRBV4-1 and TRBJ2-5; D gene ambiguous. Germline V gene lookup returns CDR1 MGHRA and CDR2 YSYEKL. Trimming took off 3 bases at V and 7 bases at J, with 12 bases between the two ends. The CDR3 has 13 residues. CDR3 in amino acids: CASSHRIPGTQYF. CDR3 nucleotide sequence: TGCGCCAGCAGCCATAGAATTCCGGGGACCCAGTACTTC.

The rearrangement links TRBV30 to TRBJ2-1, with D possibly TRBD1 on 5 matching bases. Germline-derived CDR1 and CDR2 are GTSNPN and SVGIG (reference sequence). V was clipped by 1 base and J by 3 bases, with 7 bases between them. This CDR3 contains 13 residues. CDR3 DNA: TGTGCCTGGAGTGGGACACACTACAATGAGCAGTTCTTC. This encodes CAWSGTHYNEQFF.

This sequence joins TRBV28 and TRBJ2-7, with D perhaps given as TRBD1 or TRBD2 (6 bases each). CDR1 MDHEN and CDR2 SYDVKM come from the germline V gene. Deletions cut 2 bases from V and 7 bases from J, with 15 bases between. The length of the CDR3 is 14 residues. CDR3 DNA: TGTGCCAGCAGTTTAACGGGGGCCGGAGGAGAGCAGTACTTC. Protein: CASSLTGAGGEQYF.

This chain links TRBV27 with TRBJ1-2; D gene uncertain. Germline-derived CDR1 and CDR2 are MNHEY and SMNVEV (reference sequence). V was clipped by 1 base and J by 0 bases, with 6 bases between them. The CDR3 has 14 residues. The CDR3 reads CASSLFPSNYGYTF. The CDR3 bases are TGTGCCAGCAGTTTATTCCCGTCTAACTATGGCTACACCTTC.

The J gene is TRBJ2-3, the V gene TRBV6-5, with D unresolved. The CDR3 covers 14 residues. The germline CDR1 and CDR2 sequences are MNHEY and SVGAGI. Trimming removed 2 bases at V and 0 bases at J, with 6 bases between. CDR3 region: CASSYPRSTDTQYF. CDR3 DNA: TGTGCCAGCAGTTACCCCCGAAGCACAGATACGCAGTATTTT.

The gene calls are TRBV30 and TRBJ2-6; D is ambiguous. Trimming left V 3 bases short and J 0 bases short, with 3 bases between. The CDR3 has 13 residues. CDR1 is GTSNPN and CDR2 is SVGIG in the germline V gene (reference sequence). CDR3 region: CAWSVSGANVLTF. The CDR3 DNA follows: TGTGCCTGGAGCGTCTCTGGGGCCAACGTCCTGACTTTC. Looking up the rest from reference TRBV30 and TRBJ2-6 gives the full variable domain: SQTIHQWPATLVQPVGSPLSLECTVEGTSNPNLYWYRQAAGRGLQLLFYSVGIGQISSEVPQNLSASRPQDRQFILSSKKLLLSDSGFYLCAWSVSGANVLTFGAGSRLTVL.

The chain uses TRBV6-5 and TRBJ2-2; TRBD1 aligns across 11 bases. This CDR3 is built from 16 residues. CDR1 and CDR2 (germline): MNHEY, SVGAGI. The V gene end was trimmed by 6 bases and the J gene end by 5 bases; junction bases not matched to a gene: 8. The CDR3 spells CASSYEGTGGTGELFF. The DNA of the CDR3 is TGTGCCAGCAGCTACGAAGGGACAGGGGGAACCGGGGAGCTGTTTTTT.

This clone was picked up a small number of times. The chain is built from TRBV11-2 and TRBJ1-5; D is perhaps TRBD1 (6 bases). Trimming shortened V by 0 bases and J by 6 bases, and 12 bases separated the two germline ends. The CDR3 runs to 15 residues. Per germline, CDR1 SGHAT and CDR2 FQNNGV. Here the CDR3 reads CASSLEQGKAQPQHF. The CDR3, as DNA: TGTGCCAGCAGCTTAGAACAGGGTAAGGCTCAGCCCCAGCATTTT.

V usage is TRBV2 and J usage is TRBJ2-5, with 9 nucleotides matching TRBD2. Germline loops: CDR1 SNHLY, CDR2 FYNNEI. The trim removed 2 bases at V and 3 bases at J, leaving 7 bases unmatched. The CDR3 runs 16 residues. CDR3 coding DNA: TGTGCCAGCAGTGAATGGGGGAGCGGGAGGAAAGAGACCCAGTACTTC. Translating it yields CASSEWGSGRKETQYF.

This chain uses TRBV25-1 with TRBJ1-2, with TRBD1 identical over 10 bases. Germline trimming cut 8 bases from V and 6 bases from J; bases unmatched to any gene: 6. Looked up from germline, CDR1 is MGHDK and CDR2 is SYGVNS. The CDR3 is made up of 13 amino acids. The CDR3 here is CASRDRGADGYTF. CDR3 in DNA: TGTGCCAGCCGGGACAGGGGAGCCGATGGCTACACCTTC.

The V gene is TRBV5-1, the J gene TRBJ2-7; TRBD1 might be the D (6 bases). The germline V gene encodes CDR1 SGHRS and CDR2 YFSETQ. This CDR3 region has 14 residues. Trimming removed 0 bases from V and 6 bases from J, with 13 bases in between. This chain's CDR3 is CASSLGTDHFEQYF. The CDR3 nucleotides read TGCGCCAGCAGCTTGGGGACAGACCACTTCGAGCAGTACTTC.

This chain uses TRBV2 with TRBJ2-7; 10 bases align to TRBD1. Losses at the gene ends were 6 bases for V and 3 bases for J; bases not matched to a gene: 2. CDR1 and CDR2 from the germline V gene are SNHLY and FYNNEI. The CDR3 contains 13 residues. The CDR3 DNA reads as TGTGCCAGCAGCCGGGACAGGGGCTACGAGCAGTACTTC. Translating gives CASSRDRGYEQYF.

The chain has TRBV19 and TRBJ2-2; no clear D. CDR1 is LNHDA, CDR2 SQIVND, per germline (reference sequence). V lost 4 bases, J lost 3 bases, and 21 bases lay in between. The CDR3 has 18 residues. CDR3 region: CASSNPPGAPLHTGELFF. CDR3 sequence (DNA): TGTGCCAGTAGTAATCCCCCCGGAGCCCCGCTGCACACCGGGGAGCTGTTTTTT.

V usage is TRBV5-1 and J usage is TRBJ1-5; a weak D match, TRBD1 (6 bases). This CDR3 is built from 14 residues. Trimming removed 3 bases at V and 5 bases at J, with 12 bases between. Germline assignment: CDR1 SGHRS and CDR2 YFSETQ. CDR3 in amino acids: CASSSQGGDQPQHF. In DNA form, the CDR3 reads TGCGCCAGCAGCTCACAGGGCGGCGATCAGCCCCAGCATTTT. The variable domain in full, with the rest retrieved from reference TRBV5-1 and TRBJ1-5, is KAGVTQTPRYLIKTRGQQVTLSCSPISGHRSVSWYQQTPGQGLQFLFEYFSETQRNKGNFPGRFSGRQFSNSRSEMNVSTLELGDSALYLCASSSQGGDQPQHFGDGTRLSIL.

This clone has more than one count but fewer than ten. V and J are TRBV28 and TRBJ1-1, with D possibly TRBD1 on 6 matching bases. The CDR3 is 13 amino acids. Germline V gene sequence: CDR1 MDHEN, CDR2 SYDVKM. Trimming took 2 bases from V and 8 from J, leaving 12 bases between them. The CDR3 DNA follows: TGTGCCAGCAGTTTAGGAGGGGACAAAGAAGCTTTCTTT. This gives the protein CASSLGGDKEAFF.

V gene TRBV9 combines with J gene TRBJ1-4, with 7 bases identical to TRBD1. The CDR3 is 16 residues long. Germline V gene data show CDR1 as SGDLS and CDR2 as YYNGEE. Unmatched junction bases numbered 8, after V lost 3 bases and J lost 3 bases. CDR3 bases: TGTGCCAGCAGCGCCTCCCCGGGACAGCCTAATGAAAAACTGTTTTTT. Translated: CASSASPGQPNEKLFF.

The rearrangement links TRBV6-5 to TRBJ1-4; weak D call: TRBD1 (5 bases). V lost 9 bases to trimming and J lost 5 bases, with 13 bases between them. Germline V gene lookup returns CDR1 MNHEY and CDR2 SVGAGI. The CDR3 has 13 residues. Here the CDR3 reads CARADSVNEKLFF. CDR3 nucleotides: TGTGCCAGGGCCGACAGCGTCAATGAAAAACTGTTTTTT.

The V call is TRBV5-1, the J call TRBJ2-1; D not resolved. V was shortened by 4 bases and J by 8 bases, with 19 bases between the two germline ends. Germline V gene data show CDR1 as SGHRS and CDR2 as YFSETQ. The CDR3 runs 15 residues. CDR3 in amino acids: CASSPPLGSGDEQFF. CDR3 bases: TGCGCCAGCAGCCCGCCCCTTGGGTCGGGCGATGAGCAGTTCTTC.

In this sample, this clone turned up a few times. The chain joins TRBV4-1 to TRBJ1-5; 7 bases line up with TRBD1. The V and J ends lost 5 bases and 7 bases, in that order; junction bases with no gene match: 11. CDR1 is MGHRA, CDR2 YSYEKL, per germline. The CDR3 has 15 residues. CDR3 sequence: CASSSLGGGGQPQHF. The CDR3 nucleotides read TGCGCCAGCAGCTCCTTAGGAGGGGGCGGACAGCCCCAGCATTTT.

The chain employs TRBV14 and TRBJ1-3; D is possibly TRBD1 (5 bases). There are 16 residues in the CDR3. With 1 base removed from V and 0 bases from J, the gap between germline ends came to 10 bases. CDR1 SGHDN and CDR2 FVKESK come from the germline V gene. The chain's CDR3 is CASSQVGGHSGNTIYF. CDR3 coding DNA: TGTGCCAGCAGCCAAGTGGGCGGACACTCTGGAAACACCATATATTTT. The complete variable domain, with remaining parts taken from reference TRBV14 and TRBJ1-3, reads EAGVTQFPSHSVIEKGQTVTLRCDPISGHDNLYWYRRVMGKEIKFLLHFVKESKQDESGMPNNRFLAERTGGTYSTLKVQPAELEDSGVYFCASSQVGGHSGNTIYFGEGSWLTVV.

The V call is TRBV6-5, the J call TRBJ2-5, with 14 bases identical to TRBD2. V lost 4 bases and J lost 3; bases outside the gene matches: 4. CDR1 is MNHEY, CDR2 SVGAGI, per germline. The CDR3 runs to 16 residues. CDR3 loop: CASSSQGLAGEETQYF. CDR3 DNA sequence: TGTGCCAGCAGTTCACAGGGACTAGCGGGAGAAGAGACCCAGTACTTC.

The chain employs TRBV2 and TRBJ2-1; D gene ambiguous. The ends were cut back, 6 bases at V and 4 bases at J, with 7 bases in the middle. The CDR3 spans 12 residues. The V gene's germline CDR1 is SNHLY and CDR2 FYNNEI. In nucleotides, the CDR3 is TGTGCCAGCAGCACAGCTTACAATGAGCAGTTCTTC. Encoded protein: CASSTAYNEQFF.

The chain recombines TRBV5-6 with TRBJ2-7, with D possibly matching TRBD1 (5 bases). The germline V and J ends were trimmed by 1 base and 5 bases, with 13 bases remaining between them. Germline CDR1 is SGHDT and CDR2 is YYEEEE. This CDR3 comprises 14 residues. CDR3 DNA: TGTGCCAGCAGCTTGTCGGCAGGGCTCGACGAGCAGTACTTC. It specifies CASSLSAGLDEQYF. Together with reference TRBV5-6 and TRBJ2-7, the CDR3 gives the full variable domain: DAGVTQSPTHLIKTRGQQVTLRCSPKSGHDTVSWYQQALGQGPQFIFQYYEEEERQRGNFPDRFSGHQFPNYSSELNVNALLLGDSALYLCASSLSAGLDEQYFGPGTRLTVT.

In this sample, this clone turned up a few times. V is TRBV30 and J is TRBJ2-2; tentative D call: TRBD2 (6 bases). Trimming took off 1 base at V and 0 bases at J, with 15 bases between the two ends. This CDR3 contains 17 residues. Germline V lookup: CDR1 GTSNPN, CDR2 SVGIG (reference sequence). CDR3 DNA sequence: TGTGCCTGGAGTGACTTCCTCGGGACTGCGAACACCGGGGAGCTGTTTTTT. It translates to CAWSDFLGTANTGELFF. The full variable domain, its missing parts supplied by reference TRBV30 and TRBJ2-2, is SQTIHQWPATLVQPVGSPLSLECTVEGTSNPNLYWYRQAAGRGLQLLFYSVGIGQISSEVPQNLSASRPQDRQFILSSKKLLLSDSGFYLCAWSDFLGTANTGELFFGEGSRLTVL.

The V call is TRBV19, the J call TRBJ1-4, with D uncertain. V lost 3 bases and J 12 bases, leaving 14 bases between the germline ends. This CDR3 has 13 amino acids. Germline V gene data show CDR1 as LNHDA and CDR2 as SQIVND (reference sequence). CDR3 in DNA: TGTGCCAGTAGTATTCAGGCAAGTCAGGAACTGTTTTTT. It codes for CASSIQASQELFF.

This sequence joins TRBV4-3 and TRBJ2-3, with 7 bases matching TRBD1. The CDR3 consists of 13 residues. CDR1 and CDR2 (germline): LGHNA, YSLEER. The ends lost 2 bases at V and 7 bases at J; junction bases unmatched: 3. The CDR3 region has the DNA TGCGCCAGCAGCCAAAAACAGGGGAATACGCAGTATTTT. Protein sequence: CASSQKQGNTQYF.

The chain is built from TRBV30 and TRBJ1-1; D uncertain. The CDR3 totals 12 residues. CDR1 is GTSNPN and CDR2 is SVGIG in the germline V gene (reference sequence). Trimming shortened V by 2 bases and J by 7 bases, and 11 bases separated the two germline ends. DNA of the CDR3: TGTGCCTGGAGTCCCGAGGGAGATGAAGCTTTCTTT. Its protein is CAWSPEGDEAFF.